Listed below are T cell receptor beta chains from one sample, sequenced in a study of immune heterogeneity within non-small cell lung tumors. TCRdb called the multiplex PCR reads again in MiXCR, with one record for every CDR3 protein. The sample has over 5,000 distinct CDR3 sequences; around a fifth are singletons. The specimen was lung tumor tissue. These TCRs come from an older woman with non-small cell lung cancer. Each CDR3 is given with its conserved first and last residue. Each record gives: J gene, V gene, clone size, CDR3 protein. Clone size, where shown, is once, few, many, or a class for clones that have expanded.

TRBJ2-1	TRBV6-1	many	CATQTGSNHNEQFF
TRBJ2-7	TRBV18	medium-sized	CASSPPSGGLYEQYF
TRBJ2-5	TRBV11-3	many	CASSLLAPGAKKETQYF
TRBJ1-2	TRBV5-5	NA	CASRPLGQTDGYTF
TRBJ1-2	TRBV28	NA	CAIQQGTGGYTF
TRBJ1-5	TRBV29-1	few	CSVTGQPGQPQHF
TRBJ2-7	TRBV7-8	medium-sized	CASSLQTGTSSYEQYF
TRBJ2-1	TRBV9	NA	CASSSRDAYSYNERFF
TRBJ2-3	TRBV27	medium-sized	CASSLTSGGTDTQYF
TRBJ2-7	TRBV6-1	medium-sized	CASSEDNEQYF
TRBJ2-2	TRBV18	few	CAGSPLDQNTGELFF
TRBJ2-2	TRBV30	medium-sized	CAWSAEQKTGELFF
TRBJ2-7	TRBV3-1	medium-sized	CASSLRTSGASYEQYF
TRBJ2-7	TRBV7-3	NA	CASSFDLGKRLYSALSCYEQYF
TRBJ2-1	TRBV6-5	few	CASSYPTGTPGGNEQFF
TRBJ2-1	TRBV20-1	medium-sized	CSARLDGALVNEQFF